Below, one TCR beta chain is given with its context. This specimen comes from a study of blood T cell repertoires in COVID-19. Study in general: Acute and convalescent COVID-19 specimens originated in the United States, Italy and Spain. T cells, B-cell-depleted T cells, or PBMCs supplied cDNA or gDNA.

Source study methods: Reference gene primer amplification yielded estimated nucleated cell counts. Only in-frame clones appear in the TCRdb table, and some are missing; sequencing was by immunoSEQ multiplex PCR. V and J calls and clone size are those listed in that table; D and trimming were worked out from the DNA. In the table there are 150,000 to 200,000 clones, 82% of which are singletons. The CDR3 consists of 13 residues. Germline-derived CDR1 and CDR2 are SEHNR and FQNEAQ (reference sequence). V gave up 1 base and J gave up 4 bases, with 7 bases separating them. The rearrangement uses TRBV7-9 and TRBJ1-1; D remains unclear. Sequencing was done on a sample of peripheral blood. The receptor was isolated from a woman aged 70-85 years with acute or convalescent COVID-19. CDR3: CASSLGFSTEAFF. CDR3 sequence (DNA): TGTGCCAGCAGCTTAGGTTTTAGCACTGAAGCTTTCTTT.